This record concerns one T cell receptor beta chain sequence. What it recognizes is unknown. Method: immunoSEQ multiplex PCR; TCRdb's copy keeps in-frame clones and lacks some. The table lists approximately 130,000 clones, over 85% of them singletons. This entry is derived from a study of graft-versus-host responses after intestinal transplantation. About the study: The transplants performed in recipients were multivisceral, liver-intestinal, or isolated intestinal.

Study conclusions and caveats: Elevated graft-versus-host to host-versus-graft clonal ratios in allografts were recorded for patients with graft-donor T cell macrochimerism. Some GvH clones were seen earlier in gut or blood, suggesting intestinal origin.

This clonotype originated in a human donor who received an intestinal transplant. Source: unstimulated CD4+ T cells sorted from spleen or lymph node cells, taken before intestinal transplant.

In DNA form, the CDR3 reads TGTGCCAGCTCACCACGGACTAGCGGGGGTGGAGATACGCAGTATTTT. It is translated as CASSPRTSGGGDTQYF. The genes are TRBV18 and TRBJ2-3; 13 bases are shared with TRBD2. CDR1 is KGHSH, CDR2 LQKENI, per germline. The CDR3 length is 16 residues. J lost 5 bases, V lost 1 base, and 3 bases had no gene match.